Presented here are 23 T cell receptor beta chains from one specimen sequenced in a study of T cells in Graves' hyperthyroidism and ophthalmopathy. RNA transcripts were the template for amplifying TCR beta CDR3 regions. First-round RT-PCR targeting the TCR CDR3 was performed with the HTBI primer set. TCRdb redid the calling of the multiplex PCR reads with MiXCR, one entry per CDR3 protein. This table has about 360,000 distinct CDR3 sequences, around 25% appearing once. Material: blood. The receptors stem from a man aged 45-60 years with Graves' hyperthyroidism.

This chain uses TRBV13 with TRBJ1-4; 7 bases align to TRBD1. V lost 4 bases to trimming and J lost 13 bases; unmatched junction nucleotides: 12. Germline loops: CDR1 PRHDT, CDR2 FYEKMQ (reference sequence). This CDR3 has 14 amino acids. The CDR3 sequence: CASSSTGTLSRLFF. The CDR3 region has the DNA TGTGCCAGCAGCTCGACAGGGACCCTTAGCAGACTGTTTTTT. Drawing the rest from reference TRBV13 and TRBJ1-4, the complete variable domain is AAGVIQSPRHLIKEKRETATLKCYPIPRHDTVYWYQQGPGQDPQFLISFYEKMQSDKGSIPDRFSAQQFSDYHSELNMSSLELGDSALYFCASSSTGTLSRLFFGSGTQLSVL.

V usage is TRBV10-3 and J usage is TRBJ2-3, with TRBD2 matching over 14 bases. Germline V gene lookup returns CDR1 ENHRY and CDR2 SYGVKD. This CDR3 comprises 16 residues. V lost 10 bases to trimming and J lost 4 bases; unmatched junction nucleotides: 10. The CDR3 protein is CATSGTSGRKSDTQYF. Here the CDR3 DNA reads TGTGCCACCAGCGGGACTAGCGGGAGAAAGTCAGATACGCAGTATTTT.

The gene calls are TRBV11-2 and TRBJ1-5; 8 nucleotides align to TRBD1. V lost 5 bases, J lost 6 bases, and 9 bases stayed unmatched. This CDR3 has 15 residues. CDR1 and CDR2 (germline): SGHAT, FQNNGV. CDR3 sequence (DNA): TGTGCCAGCAGCGCGGACAGGGAGGGTCTTCAGCCCCAGCATTTT. Protein sequence: CASSADREGLQPQHF.

This clonotype was observed at least ten times. J is TRBJ2-7 and V is TRBV7-2, with 10 bases matching TRBD2. The CDR3 is 18 amino acids. V lost 5 bases to trimming and J lost 3 bases; unmatched junction nucleotides: 16. Germline V gene data show CDR1 as SGHTA and CDR2 as FQGNSA. The CDR3 protein is CASSQSPPLAGALYEQYF. CDR3 bases: TGTGCCAGCAGCCAAAGCCCACCTCTAGCGGGAGCTCTCTACGAGCAGTACTTC.

The chain employs TRBV29-1 and TRBJ1-1; D is possibly TRBD1 (5 bases). From germline, CDR1 is SQVTM and CDR2 ANQGSEA. The V end lost 7 bases, the J end lost 5 bases, and 14 bases lay between the germline ends. This CDR3 is built from 12 residues. The CDR3: CSAVWGGTEAFF. CDR3 in DNA: TGCAGCGCTGTGTGGGGCGGGACTGAAGCTTTCTTT.

V and J are TRBV28 and TRBJ2-7, with TRBD1 matching over 11 bases. This CDR3 is 14 amino acids long. With V trimmed by 6 bases and J by 4 bases, 5 bases remained unmatched. Germline lookup yields CDR1 MDHEN and CDR2 SYDVKM. The CDR3 sequence: CASRTGTGGYEQYF. The CDR3 DNA reads as TGTGCCAGCAGGACGGGGACAGGGGGGTACGAGCAGTACTTC.

The chain has TRBV7-2 and TRBJ2-3; the match to TRBD2 covers 7 bases. Germline CDR1 and CDR2: SGHTA and FQGNSA. The V segment lost 4 bases and the J segment 3 bases; nucleotides outside the gene matches: 7. The CDR3 contains 15 residues. CDR3 sequence (DNA): TGTGCCAGCAGCTGGGTGGGAGGGCCTACAGATACGCAGTATTTT. It translates to CASSWVGGPTDTQYF.

This clonotype was recorded once. The junction and the germline gene differ at one end; a read error may be behind it. The J gene is TRBJ2-1, the V gene TRBV4-1; 8 bases align to TRBD1. Germline V gives CDR1 MGHRA, CDR2 YSYEKL. The CDR3 loop spans 11 amino acids. For the CDR3, the DNA is TGCGCCAGTACTTCGACAGGGGTTATGGTCTTC. Protein: CASTSTGVMVF.

There are a few counts of this clonotype. This chain connects TRBV30 to TRBJ1-5; D call uncertain. Trimming removed 8 bases at V and 2 bases at J, with 25 bases between. This CDR3 region has 17 residues. CDR1 is GTSNPN, CDR2 SVGIG, per germline (reference sequence). The CDR3 loop is CASSIMKGRQGNQPQHF. The CDR3 nucleotides are TGTGCCAGTAGTATCATGAAGGGCCGCCAGGGCAATCAGCCCCAGCATTTT. Full variable domain (missing parts from reference TRBV30 and TRBJ1-5): SQTIHQWPATLVQPVGSPLSLECTVEGTSNPNLYWYRQAAGRGLQLLFYSVGIGQISSEVPQNLSASRPQDRQFILSSKKLLLSDSGFYLCASSIMKGRQGNQPQHFGDGTRLSIL.

This sequence joins TRBV12-3 or TRBV12-4 and TRBJ2-3; 7 bases are a match to TRBD1. This CDR3 comprises 16 residues. Germline trimming cut 8 bases from V and 5 bases from J; bases unmatched to any gene: 16. The CDR3 reads CASGTINRGAGDTQYF. The CDR3 DNA sequence: TGTGCCAGCGGTACAATCAACAGGGGCGCGGGAGATACGCAGTATTTT.

This clonotype came up many times. The rearrangement joins TRBV7-2 to TRBJ2-3; TRBD1 matches 7 bases. V was pared by 5 bases and J by 3 bases, with 14 bases of the junction left unmatched. Germline loops: CDR1 SGHTA, CDR2 FQGNSA. This CDR3 region has 17 residues. The CDR3 loop reads CASSLTLTGRRTDTQYF. CDR3 DNA sequence: TGTGCCAGCAGCCTAACGTTGACAGGGCGGAGAACAGATACGCAGTATTTT.

This clonotype was counted ten times or more. This sequence joins TRBV7-8 and TRBJ2-5, with TRBD1 matching over 7 bases. The CDR3 runs to 15 residues. Unmatched junction bases numbered 5, after V lost 2 bases and J lost 2 bases. Germline assignment: CDR1 SGHVS and CDR2 FQNEAQ. For the CDR3, the DNA is TGTGCCAGCAGCTTACCTGGGACAGCTCAAGAGACCCAGTACTTC. This encodes CASSLPGTAQETQYF.

The chain is built from TRBV20-1 and TRBJ1-4; TRBD1 agrees at 10 bases. In germline, CDR1 is DFQATT, CDR2 SNEGSKA (reference sequence). The CDR3 has 14 residues. Germline trimming cut 4 bases from V and 5 bases from J; bases unmatched to any gene: 4. The CDR3 reads CSATWGQGNEKLFF. The CDR3 DNA reads as TGCAGTGCTACCTGGGGACAGGGGAATGAAAAACTGTTTTTT.

This clonotype was recorded many times. This chain joins TRBV11-2 and TRBJ2-7; 8 nucleotides align to TRBD1. The CDR3 runs to 15 residues. Germline V gene lookup returns CDR1 SGHAT and CDR2 FQNNGV. Trimming took 0 bases from V and 4 from J; bases not matched to a gene: 5. The CDR3 sequence is CASSLEQGALYEQYF. CDR3 nucleotides: TGTGCCAGCAGCTTAGAGCAGGGGGCGTTATACGAGCAGTACTTC.

This clonotype was detected only once. The chain carries TRBV29-1 and TRBJ2-2, with 12 bases fitting TRBD2. Germline CDR1 SQVTM, CDR2 ANQGSEA. This CDR3 spans 16 amino acids. The trim removed 5 bases at V and 0 bases at J, leaving 4 bases unmatched. CDR3 DNA sequence: TGCAGCGTTAGACTAGCGGGAGAAACGAACACCGGGGAGCTGTTTTTT. Its translation is CSVRLAGETNTGELFF.

The chain couples TRBV5-1 to TRBJ2-7, with 9 bases identical to TRBD1. CDR1 SGHRS and CDR2 YFSETQ come from the germline V gene. There are 16 residues in the CDR3. J lost 4 bases, V lost 1 base, and 9 bases had no gene match. The CDR3 sequence: CASSLTTGTGFYEQYF. The CDR3 DNA follows: TGCGCCAGCAGCTTGACTACCGGGACAGGGTTTTACGAGCAGTACTTC.

This clonotype was seen ten or more times. The gene calls are TRBV28 and TRBJ2-3, with D unclear. V was clipped by 5 bases and J by 2 bases, with 14 bases between them. CDR1 is MDHEN, CDR2 SYDVKM, per germline. The CDR3 runs 15 residues. CDR3 DNA: TGTGCCAGCAGTCGATTAGACTCGCTCACAGATACGCAGTATTTT. Translated, it gives CASSRLDSLTDTQYF. The full variable domain, in which reference TRBV28 and TRBJ2-3 provide the parts outside the CDR3, is DVKVTQSSRYLVKRTGEKVFLECVQDMDHENMFWYRQDPGLGLRLIYFSYDVKMKEKGDIPEGYSVSREKKERFSLILESASTNQTSMYLCASSRLDSLTDTQYFGPGTRLTVL.

This clonotype was observed at least ten times. This rearrangement joins TRBV27 to TRBJ1-1; a weak D match, TRBD1 (5 bases). Looked up from germline, CDR1 is MNHEY and CDR2 is SMNVEV (reference sequence). The CDR3 loop spans 14 amino acids. Trimming stripped 3 bases from V and 1 base from J, with 9 bases between. The CDR3 nucleotides are TGTGCCAGCAGTTTGGCAGGGAAGAACACTGAAGCTTTCTTT. Translation: CASSLAGKNTEAFF.

The rearrangement joins TRBV11-3 to TRBJ2-1; 12 nucleotides match TRBD2. Germline trimming cut 4 bases from V and 9 bases from J; bases unmatched to any gene: 16. This CDR3 spans 18 amino acids. CDR1 SGHNT and CDR2 YENEEA come from the germline V gene. The CDR3 bases are TGTGCCAGCAGCTCCCCTAGGGGGGCGAAACTAGCGGGGGGTGAGCAGTTCTTC. Translating gives CASSSPRGAKLAGGEQFF. Based on the CDR3 plus reference TRBV11-3 and TRBJ2-1, the full variable domain is EAGVVQSPRYKIIEKKQPVAFWCNPISGHNTLYWYLQNLGQGPELLIRYENEEAVDDSQLPKDRFSAERLKGVDSTLKIQPAELGDSAVYLCASSSPRGAKLAGGEQFFGPGTRLTVL.

This clonotype was observed a few times. The rearrangement links TRBV20-1 to TRBJ2-3, with TRBD2 matching 9 bases. The junction had 9 bases not matched to a gene; V was cut back by 6 bases and J by 2 bases. This CDR3 comprises 15 residues. Per the germline V gene, CDR1 is DFQATT and CDR2 is SNEGSKA (reference sequence). The CDR3 bases are TGCAGTGCCCCCCCCCTAGCGGGAAACACAGATACGCAGTATTTT. It translates to CSAPPLAGNTDTQYF.

The rearrangement joins TRBV3-1 to TRBJ2-7, with 8 bases identical to TRBD1. After removal of 5 bases from V and 2 bases from J, the junction contained 8 bases not matched to a gene. Per germline, CDR1 LGHDT and CDR2 YNNKEL (reference sequence). This CDR3 is built from 15 residues. The CDR3 spells CASSESVGQAYEQYF. DNA for the CDR3: TGTGCCAGCAGCGAGTCGGTGGGACAGGCCTACGAGCAGTACTTC.

The chain has TRBV9 and TRBJ2-1; a weak D match, TRBD1 (5 bases). CDR1 and CDR2 (germline): SGDLS, YYNGEE. The ends were cut back, 0 bases at V and 3 bases at J, with 13 bases in the middle. This CDR3 comprises 16 residues. CDR3 protein: CASSVGAIGVYNEQFF. CDR3 bases: TGTGCCAGCAGCGTAGGGGCGATAGGGGTCTACAATGAGCAGTTCTTC.

This clonotype has a handful of counts. CDR3 in DNA: TGCAGCCCGGGGGGACAGACGAACACTGAAGCTTTCTTT. This encodes CSPGGQTNTEAFF. The chain uses TRBV20-1 and TRBJ1-1; 7 bases fit TRBD1. The CDR3 runs 13 residues. Germline CDR1 is DFQATT and CDR2 is SNEGSKA (reference sequence).